This passage covers 14 T cell receptor beta chains from one sample sequenced in a study of blood T cell repertoires in COVID-19. TCRdb's table, derived via immunoSEQ multiplex PCR, lists solely in-frame clones and lacks some. The sample yields 350,000 or so clones, 85% to 90% seen once. Material: PBMCs or T cells enriched from blood (not recorded which). The receptor source for this set is a woman in her twenties or thirties who had been exposed to COVID-19.

This clone was detected only a few times. The chain recombines TRBV3-1 (or the pseudogene TRBV3-2) with TRBJ1-6; perhaps TRBD1 as D (6 bases). The V end lost 4 bases, the J end lost 0 bases, and 10 bases lay between the germline ends. The CDR3 extends over 16 amino acids. Germline CDR1 reads LGHDT; CDR2 reads YNNKEL (reference sequence). This CDR3 is CASSPTGSSYNSPLHF. DNA of the CDR3: TGTGCCAGCAGCCCAACAGGGAGCTCCTATAATTCACCCCTCCACTTT.

In this sample, this clone turned up a few times. V usage is TRBV7-6 and J usage is TRBJ2-5; 13 bases match TRBD2. With 7 bases clipped from V and 5 bases from J, the junction kept 7 bases outside the gene matches. Per the germline V gene, CDR1 is SGHVS and CDR2 is FNYEAQ. This CDR3 has 15 residues. This chain's CDR3 is CASNPGLAGYETQYF. DNA of the CDR3: TGTGCCAGCAACCCGGGACTAGCGGGATATGAGACCCAGTACTTC.

The V and J genes are TRBV4-2 and TRBJ1-4; D is unclear. This CDR3 has 13 amino acids. CDR1 is LGHNA and CDR2 is YNFKEQ in the germline V gene. Between the trimmed V and J ends, which lost 4 bases and 0 bases, there was a span of 3 bases. For the CDR3, the DNA is TGTGCCAGCAGCCCTGCAACTAATGAAAAACTGTTTTTT. It is translated as CASSPATNEKLFF.

The gene calls are TRBV11-1 and TRBJ2-7, with 9 bases fitting TRBD1. The CDR3 sequence is 14 residues long. V was clipped by 5 bases and J by 6 bases; unmatched bases: 8. Germline CDR1 is SGHAT and CDR2 is FQDESV (reference sequence). The CDR3 loop reads CASSIDWDRAEQYF. For the CDR3, the DNA is TGTGCCAGCAGCATTGACTGGGACAGGGCCGAGCAGTACTTC.

The chain recombines TRBV5-1 with TRBJ1-1; weak D call: TRBD1 (5 bases). This CDR3 is built from 14 residues. The ends were cut back, 4 bases at V and 5 bases at J, with 15 bases in the middle. Looked up from germline, CDR1 is SGHRS and CDR2 is YFSETQ. CDR3 DNA: TGCGCCAGCAGCCACCCCGCGGGGCAGACTGAAGCTTTCTTT. Translating gives CASSHPAGQTEAFF.

This chain links TRBV10-1 with TRBJ2-1; TRBD2 agrees at 12 bases. J gave up 9 bases and V 4 bases, and 4 bases lay outside the gene matches. Germline V gives CDR1 WNHNN, CDR2 SYGVQD (reference sequence). This CDR3 region has 14 residues. This chain's CDR3 is CASSGLAGGGEQFF. For the CDR3, the DNA is TGCGCCAGCAGTGGGCTAGCGGGAGGGGGTGAGCAGTTCTTC.

The chain links TRBV19 to TRBJ2-7; D gene uncertain. Germline V gene lookup returns CDR1 LNHDA and CDR2 SQIVND (reference sequence). This CDR3 is built from 16 residues. The V end lost 1 base, the J end lost 2 bases, and 15 bases lay between the germline ends. The CDR3 sequence: CASSIVSGLQTYEQYF. CDR3 DNA: TGTGCCAGTAGTATAGTCTCAGGCCTCCAGACCTACGAGCAGTACTTC.

The V and J genes are TRBV7-9 and TRBJ1-2, with a weak D call TRBD1 (6 bases). V dropped 3 bases and J dropped 5 bases, with 22 bases sitting between them. The CDR3 spans 17 residues. CDR1 is SEHNR and CDR2 is FQNEAQ in the germline V gene (reference sequence). The CDR3 nucleotides are TGTGCCAGCAGCTTCCCCGAGGGGGTGCCAGACTTTTATGGCTACACCTTC. Translated: CASSFPEGVPDFYGYTF.

The chain couples TRBV19 to TRBJ1-1; TRBD1 matches 7 bases. There are 18 residues in the CDR3. CDR1 and CDR2 from the germline V gene are LNHDA and SQIVND (reference sequence). Trimming cost V 3 bases and J 0 bases; bases outside gene matches: 13. The CDR3 DNA reads as TGTGCCAGTAGTATCCTCCCAACAGGGGCCCCCCTGAACACTGAAGCTTTCTTT. It is translated as CASSILPTGAPLNTEAFF.

This chain uses TRBV27 with TRBJ2-1, with a possible D match to TRBD2 (6 bases). The CDR3 runs to 16 residues. V lost 2 bases to trimming and J lost 2 bases, with 13 bases between them. The germline V gene has CDR1 MNHEY and CDR2 SMNVEV (reference sequence). CDR3 coding DNA: TGTGCCAGCAGTTTAAACTCGGGAGTTACCTACAATGAGCAGTTCTTC. Translated: CASSLNSGVTYNEQFF.

The chain recombines TRBV3-1 (or the pseudogene TRBV3-2) with TRBJ1-2, with D possibly being TRBD1 (6 bases). Germline V gene data show CDR1 as LGHDT and CDR2 as YNNKEL (reference sequence). V was pared by 4 bases and J by 3 bases, with 12 bases between. The length of the CDR3 is 14 residues. In DNA form, the CDR3 reads TGTGCCAGCAGCCCCAGCCAGGGGTACTATGGCTACACCTTC. Translated, it gives CASSPSQGYYGYTF.

The chain combines TRBV7-9 with TRBJ1-5, with D maybe TRBD1 (6 bases). Trimming shortened V by 4 bases and J by 5 bases, and 24 bases separated the two germline ends. CDR1 and CDR2 (germline): SEHNR, FQNEAQ (reference sequence). This CDR3 contains 18 residues. The CDR3 DNA is TGTGCCAGCAGCTCTTCAATCGGATTCAGGGGCGGCTATCAGCCCCAGCATTTT. It is translated as CASSSSIGFRGGYQPQHF.

The CDR3 loop is CASSLGAVFGGYTF. CDR3 bases: TGTGCCAGCAGTTTAGGGGCCGTTTTCGGCGGCTACACCTTC. V gene TRBV28 combines with J gene TRBJ1-2; D is perhaps TRBD1 (5 bases). Trimming removed 2 bases at V and 8 bases at J, with 15 bases between. The CDR3 has 14 residues. Germline V gene sequence: CDR1 MDHEN, CDR2 SYDVKM.

The chain employs TRBV28 and TRBJ1-1; tentative D call: TRBD1 (6 bases). The germline gives CDR1 MDHEN, CDR2 SYDVKM. This CDR3 comprises 14 residues. V was cut by 8 bases and J by 3 bases, with 16 bases left in between. The CDR3 coding sequence is TGTGCCAGCTCGACCCCACAGGGTTACACTGAAGCTTTCTTT. Protein: CASSTPQGYTEAFF.